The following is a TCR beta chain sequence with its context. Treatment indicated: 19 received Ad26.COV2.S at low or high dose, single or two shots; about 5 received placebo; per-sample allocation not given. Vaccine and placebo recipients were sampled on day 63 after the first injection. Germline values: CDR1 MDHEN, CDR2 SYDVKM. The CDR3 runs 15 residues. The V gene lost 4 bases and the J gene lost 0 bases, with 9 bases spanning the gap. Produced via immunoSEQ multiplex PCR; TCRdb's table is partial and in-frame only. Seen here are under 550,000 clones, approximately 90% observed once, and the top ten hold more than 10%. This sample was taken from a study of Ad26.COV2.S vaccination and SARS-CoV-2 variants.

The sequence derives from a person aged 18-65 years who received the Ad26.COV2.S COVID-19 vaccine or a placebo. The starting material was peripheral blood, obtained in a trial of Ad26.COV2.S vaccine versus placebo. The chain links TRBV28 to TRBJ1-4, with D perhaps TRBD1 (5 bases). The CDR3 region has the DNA TGTGCCAGCAGTTCTGAGACAGCAACTAATGAAAAACTGTTTTTT. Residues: CASSSETATNEKLFF.